These 7 T cell receptor beta chains were sequenced from one sample in a study of blood T cells in healthy people across ages. Primed by a sample-barcoded 5' primer and a J-beta primer mix, a second PCR proceeded for about 7 to 11 cycles. Each CDR3 protein is one row after TCRdb ran MiXCR on the 5' RACE reads. Seen here are 600,000 to 850,000 distinct CDR3 sequences, roughly 47% observed once, and the top ten hold 20%. The material sequenced was blood. Receptors were obtained from a woman in her sixties or seventies in good health.

The J gene is TRBJ2-1, the V gene TRBV28; D is possibly TRBD1 (5 bases). This CDR3 is built from 15 residues. Germline values: CDR1 MDHEN, CDR2 SYDVKM. Deletions cut 4 bases from V and 5 bases from J, with 15 bases between. The CDR3 sequence is CASSSPKQAHNEQFF. CDR3 sequence (DNA): TGTGCCAGCAGTTCCCCCAAACAGGCCCACAATGAGCAGTTCTTC.

This clonotype was seen just once. V and J are TRBV5-1 and TRBJ1-5, with TRBD1 as a possible D gene (5 bases). Germline CDR1 reads SGHRS; CDR2 reads YFSETQ. V was clipped by 5 bases and J by 3 bases, with 18 bases between them. There are 16 residues in the CDR3. CDR3 amino acids: CASSLNPRGNNQPQHF. Written as DNA, the CDR3 is TGCGCCAGCAGTTTGAACCCTCGGGGCAACAATCAGCCCCAGCATTTT.

The chain uses TRBV6-1 and TRBJ1-1, with TRBD1 as a possible D gene (5 bases). Germline CDR1 is MNHNS and CDR2 is SASEGT. The CDR3 extends over 14 amino acids. The ends were cut back, 4 bases at V and 2 bases at J, with 11 bases in the middle. CDR3 protein: CASSVGVDNTEAFF. CDR3 DNA: TGTGCCAGCAGTGTAGGGGTCGATAACACTGAAGCTTTCTTT.

The table lists this clonotype with a few counts. The chain is built from TRBV6-2 or TRBV6-3 and TRBJ2-3; 9 bases map to TRBD1. The germline CDR1 and CDR2 sequences are MNHEY and SVGEGT. The CDR3 loop spans 14 amino acids. V was clipped by 8 bases and J by 1 base; unmatched bases: 4. The CDR3 here is CASRRTGGTDTQYF. The DNA for the CDR3 is TGTGCCAGCCGTCGGACAGGGGGCACAGATACGCAGTATTTT.

The chain employs TRBV29-1 and TRBJ2-3; TRBD1 agrees at 10 bases. The V segment lost 6 bases and the J segment 1 base; nucleotides outside the gene matches: 4. CDR1 and CDR2 (germline): SQVTM, ANQGSEA. This CDR3 is built from 14 residues. The CDR3 DNA sequence: TGCAGCGTGGTGGGACAGGGGCGCACAGATACGCAGTATTTT. It is translated as CSVVGQGRTDTQYF.

This chain connects TRBV6-1 to TRBJ1-1, with 8 bases aligning to TRBD1. The CDR3 is made up of 13 amino acids. V lost 6 bases, J lost 4 bases, and 4 bases stayed unmatched. The germline V gene encodes CDR1 MNHNS and CDR2 SASEGT. CDR3 amino acids: CASRTGEGTEAFF. The CDR3 nucleotides are TGTGCCAGCAGGACAGGGGAAGGCACTGAAGCTTTCTTT.

This clonotype was found a few times. This sequence joins TRBV7-3 and TRBJ2-6; unclear D gene. V was shortened by 5 bases and J by 2 bases, with 10 bases between the two germline ends. Germline CDR1 reads SGHTA; CDR2 reads FQGTGA. This CDR3 spans 15 amino acids. DNA of the CDR3: TGTGCCAGCAGCCTTGGCTTGGCTGGGGCCAACGTCCTGACTTTC. Its translation: CASSLGLAGANVLTF.